The 27 T cell receptor beta chains given below trace back to one sample, sequenced in a study of cytomegalovirus exposure and HLA in healthy donors. The PCR ran on 60 Vbeta and 13 Jbeta primers. TCRdb's copy holds only in-frame clones and misses some; the assay was immunoSEQ multiplex PCR. The sample yields under 150,000 clones, nearly 80% seen once. The sequenced sample was PBMCs. The receptors shown here come from a male donor in good health and CMV-seronegative.

This chain joins TRBV5-1 and TRBJ2-1; no clear D gene. The CDR3 totals 13 residues. Germline V gives CDR1 SGHRS, CDR2 YFSETQ. Trimming removed 0 bases at V and 4 bases at J, with 5 bases between. The CDR3 coding sequence is TGCGCCAGCAGCTTGGGCCAGTACAATGAGCAGTTCTTC. Protein sequence: CASSLGQYNEQFF.

This clone came up once. The CDR3 region is CASSLGEHRVGNTIYF. The DNA for the CDR3 is TGCGCCAGCAGCTTGGGTGAGCACAGGGTTGGAAACACCATATATTTT. The chain combines TRBV5-1 with TRBJ1-3; D may be TRBD1 (6 bases). CDR1 is SGHRS and CDR2 is YFSETQ in the germline V gene. CDR3 length: 16 amino acids. Between the trimmed V and J ends, which lost 0 bases and 3 bases, there was a span of 13 bases.

The chain couples TRBV15 to TRBJ2-6; tentative D call: TRBD1 (6 bases). V gave up 0 bases and J gave up 1 base, with 13 bases separating them. The CDR3 consists of 18 residues. Germline CDR1 and CDR2: LNHNV and YYDKDF (reference sequence). CDR3 in DNA: TGTGCCACCAGCAGAGATCGGGGCAGGGGATCTGGGGCCAACGTCCTGACTTTC. It specifies CATSRDRGRGSGANVLTF.

The chain links TRBV18 to TRBJ2-7, with D possibly being TRBD1 (6 bases). The germline CDR1 and CDR2 sequences are KGHSH and LQKENI. The CDR3 is made up of 15 amino acids. With 1 base removed from V and 0 bases from J, the gap between germline ends came to 10 bases. CDR3 nucleotide sequence: TGTGCCAGCTCACCACGGACGGACAGCTCCTACGAGCAGTACTTC. Translated, it gives CASSPRTDSSYEQYF.

The chain employs TRBV29-1 and TRBJ1-2; D perhaps matches TRBD1 (5 bases). V lost 6 bases to trimming and J lost 8 bases, with 19 bases between them. From germline, CDR1 is SQVTM and CDR2 ANQGSEA. There are 13 residues in the CDR3. The CDR3 region has the DNA TGCAGCGTATCCAGGGCTTCGGAACGAGGCTACACCTTC. Protein product: CSVSRASERGYTF.

The rearrangement joins TRBV4-3 to TRBJ2-5; 10 nucleotides agree with TRBD2. This CDR3 is 15 amino acids long. Germline V gives CDR1 LGHNA, CDR2 YSLEER. Unmatched junction bases numbered 7, after V lost 4 bases and J lost 5 bases. The chain's CDR3 is CASSRSGGAGETQYF. CDR3 DNA: TGCGCCAGCAGCCGAAGCGGGGGGGCAGGGGAGACCCAGTACTTC.

CDR3 sequence: CASSRTGLPNSYEQYF. DNA for the CDR3: TGTGCCAGCAGCCGGACAGGGTTACCTAACTCCTACGAGCAGTACTTC. The chain couples TRBV28 to TRBJ2-5, with 8 bases fitting TRBD1. The DNA end is more similar to TRBJ2-7, so the J call may be wrong. Looked up from germline, CDR1 is MDHEN and CDR2 is SYDVKM. This CDR3 comprises 16 residues.

The genes are TRBV7-3 and TRBJ2-3, with 7 bases aligning to TRBD2. The CDR3 runs 16 residues. J lost 5 bases, V lost 3 bases, and 11 bases had no gene match. Germline CDR1 is SGHTA and CDR2 is FQGTGA. The CDR3 spells CASSFASGAKGDTQYF. The DNA of the CDR3 is TGTGCCAGCAGCTTCGCAAGCGGGGCAAAGGGAGATACGCAGTATTTT.

This chain uses TRBV7-7 with TRBJ2-5, with 7 bases identical to TRBD2. The CDR3 has 13 residues. Looked up from germline, CDR1 is SSHAT and CDR2 is FNYEAQ (reference sequence). Trimming removed 5 bases from V and 5 bases from J; junction bases left unmatched: 5. This chain's CDR3 is CASSPAGDETQYF. The DNA for the CDR3 is TGTGCCAGCAGCCCCGCGGGGGACGAGACCCAGTACTTC.

The chain is built from TRBV5-5 and TRBJ2-7; 9 nucleotides line up with TRBD1. The germline V gene has CDR1 SGHKS and CDR2 YYEKEE (reference sequence). This CDR3 has 16 amino acids. The J segment lost 4 bases and the V segment lost 4 bases, leaving 12 bases of the junction unmatched. The CDR3 DNA sequence: TGTGCCAGCAGCGCGGCCCCGGGACAGGGCCAATACGAGCAGTACTTC. It yields the protein CASSAAPGQGQYEQYF.

J is TRBJ1-2 and V is TRBV18; D remains ambiguous. Looked up from germline, CDR1 is KGHSH and CDR2 is LQKENI. The CDR3 runs 15 residues. V was pared by 2 bases and J by 7 bases, with 17 bases between. The chain's CDR3 is CASSPSPPGVGGYTF. The CDR3 DNA reads TGTGCCAGCTCACCATCTCCCCCCGGGGTTGGTGGCTACACCTTC.

This rearrangement joins TRBV7-2 to TRBJ2-7; 8 bases agree with TRBD1. The germline V gene has CDR1 SGHTA and CDR2 FQGNSA. This CDR3 spans 15 amino acids. With V trimmed by 5 bases and J by 7 bases, 13 bases remained unmatched. The CDR3 is CASSPRQGNQWEQYF. In DNA form, the CDR3 reads TGTGCCAGCAGCCCAAGACAGGGGAATCAGTGGGAGCAGTACTTC.

This chain links TRBV9 with TRBJ2-1, with D tentatively TRBD2 (6 bases). The CDR3 runs to 15 residues. The germline V gene has CDR1 SGDLS and CDR2 YYNGEE. V was shortened by 2 bases and J by 8 bases, with 17 bases between the two germline ends. The CDR3 DNA is TGTGCCAGCAGCGTCTCAGCGACTAGTTTAGATGAGCAGTTCTTC. Its protein product is CASSVSATSLDEQFF.

There are a few counts of this clone. This chain uses TRBV28 with TRBJ2-7; D may be TRBD2 (5 bases). This CDR3 is 13 amino acids long. V lost 6 bases and J lost 1, with 10 bases in between. Germline V gives CDR1 MDHEN, CDR2 SYDVKM. This CDR3 reads CASSPPGSYEQYF. DNA of the CDR3: TGTGCCAGCAGCCCTCCGGGGTCCTACGAGCAGTACTTC.

The V and J genes are TRBV19 and TRBJ1-2; unclear D gene. This CDR3 has 13 residues. Trimming took 6 bases from V and 4 from J, leaving 12 bases between them. Germline lookup yields CDR1 LNHDA and CDR2 SQIVND (reference sequence). CDR3 DNA: TGTGCCAGTAGGATTGGAGGCCTCTATGGCTACACCTTC. It is translated as CASRIGGLYGYTF.

The chain links TRBV4-3 to TRBJ1-1, with D maybe TRBD1 (5 bases). The CDR3 runs 14 residues. The germline V gene encodes CDR1 LGHNA and CDR2 YSLEER. Trimming left V 0 bases short and J 7 bases short, with 12 bases between. CDR3 DNA sequence: TGCGCCAGCAGCCAAGACCCCCCAACAGGTGAAGCTTTCTTT. This translates into CASSQDPPTGEAFF.

About this clone itself: The same CDR3 arises from other DNA sequences in this sample as well. The chain has TRBV5-5 and TRBJ1-5; D remains ambiguous. V lost 0 bases and J 0 bases, leaving 7 bases between the germline ends. The CDR3 sequence is 15 residues long. CDR1 is SGHKS and CDR2 is YYEKEE in the germline V gene (reference sequence). The CDR3 region is CASSLAGYSNQPQHF. The CDR3 DNA sequence: TGTGCCAGCAGCTTGGCCGGTTATAGCAATCAGCCCCAGCATTTT.

The chain recombines TRBV28 with TRBJ1-5; 7 positions agree with TRBD1. There are 19 residues in the CDR3. The V segment lost 5 bases and the J segment 0 bases; nucleotides outside the gene matches: 16. Germline assignment: CDR1 MDHEN and CDR2 SYDVKM. The CDR3 spells CASSPQRGHLYYSNQPQHF. CDR3 bases: TGTGCCAGCAGTCCACAAAGGGGGCACCTTTATTATAGCAATCAGCCCCAGCATTTT.

This clone was observed a few times. CDR3 protein: CAGGGEAYEQYF. The CDR3 DNA reads as TGTGCCGGCGGGGGGGAGGCCTACGAGCAGTACTTC. The chain links TRBV6-1 to TRBJ2-7, with 9 bases aligning to TRBD2. J was trimmed by 2 bases and V by 11 bases; bases with no gene match: 4. The CDR3 length is 12 residues. Germline CDR1 and CDR2: MNHNS and SASEGT.

V and J are TRBV10-3 and TRBJ1-2, with D maybe TRBD1 (5 bases). The CDR3 sequence is 15 residues long. CDR1 is ENHRY, CDR2 SYGVKD, per germline. Trimming pared 11 bases from V and 6 bases from J, leaving 25 bases between. The DNA for the CDR3 is TGTGCCCTCTGGAACCCACAATCCCAGGGTGATGGCTACACCTTC. This encodes CALWNPQSQGDGYTF.

V and J are TRBV30 and TRBJ1-6; D is undetermined. V was pared by 1 base and J by 8 bases, with 12 bases between. Germline CDR1 reads GTSNPN; CDR2 reads SVGIG (reference sequence). The CDR3 has 14 amino acids. The DNA of the CDR3 is TGTGCCTGGAGTGGGGGAGAAGGAGATTCACCCCTCCACTTT. Translating it yields CAWSGGEGDSPLHF.

A word on this clone: Compared with germline, one end of the junction differs, possibly owing to a read error. CDR3 in DNA: TGTGCCAGTAGTATAGCTCGGGCGGGTCCTCGTATACTCTTC. Amino acid sequence: CASSIARAGPRILF. V is TRBV19 and J is TRBJ2-1; D possibly corresponds to TRBD2 (5 bases). Per the germline V gene, CDR1 is LNHDA and CDR2 is SQIVND (reference sequence). There are 14 residues in the CDR3.

The chain is built from TRBV18 and TRBJ2-3; TRBD1 agrees at 8 bases. The CDR3 is made up of 14 amino acids. The trim removed 3 bases at V and 3 bases at J, leaving 2 bases unmatched. Germline values: CDR1 KGHSH, CDR2 LQKENI. The CDR3 sequence is CASSPGQGTDTQYF. Written as DNA, the CDR3 is TGTGCCAGCTCACCCGGACAGGGAACAGATACGCAGTATTTT.

This chain links TRBV12-5 with TRBJ2-5; maybe TRBD2 (6 bases). V was shortened by 4 bases and J by 3 bases, with 21 bases between the two germline ends. Germline V lookup: CDR1 LGHNT, CDR2 FRNRAP. The CDR3 contains 17 residues. CDR3 region: CASGWRERIEYEETQYF. The CDR3 DNA reads TGTGCTAGTGGTTGGAGGGAACGAATAGAATACGAAGAGACCCAGTACTTC.

This rearrangement joins TRBV28 to TRBJ1-6; 9 bases fit TRBD1. Per the germline V gene, CDR1 is MDHEN and CDR2 is SYDVKM. The CDR3 loop spans 13 amino acids. The V gene end was trimmed by 6 bases and the J gene end by 9 bases; junction bases not matched to a gene: 3. The CDR3 is CASRGTGTSPLHF. DNA for the CDR3: TGTGCCAGCAGAGGGACAGGGACTTCACCCCTCCACTTT. The whole variable domain, filled in from reference TRBV28 and TRBJ1-6, reads DVKVTQSSRYLVKRTGEKVFLECVQDMDHENMFWYRQDPGLGLRLIYFSYDVKMKEKGDIPEGYSVSREKKERFSLILESASTNQTSMYLCASRGTGTSPLHFGNGTRLTVT.

The chain links TRBV5-1 to TRBJ1-6; the match to TRBD1 covers 10 bases. The CDR3 length is 17 residues. V lost 3 bases and J lost 9; bases outside the gene matches: 12. The germline CDR1 and CDR2 sequences are SGHRS and YFSETQ. DNA for the CDR3: TGCGCCAGCAGCTCACGGCCGAAGGGACAGGGGATTTCACCCCTCCACTTT. Translated, it gives CASSSRPKGQGISPLHF.

This chain uses TRBV10-1 with TRBJ2-3; TRBD2 agrees at 9 bases. This CDR3 spans 16 amino acids. V lost 8 bases, J lost 2 bases, and 11 bases stayed unmatched. The V gene's germline CDR1 is WNHNN and CDR2 SYGVQD (reference sequence). Here the CDR3 reads CASGPGPSGDTDTQYF. As DNA, the CDR3 is TGCGCCAGCGGGCCAGGGCCTAGCGGGGACACAGATACGCAGTATTTT.